Listed here are 21 T cell receptor beta chains from one sample, sequenced in a study of regulatory T cells in long-lasting Graves disease. Arm-PCR of CDR3 regions and iRepertoire HTBI primers were the basis on which TCR beta libraries were built. TCRdb ran MiXCR on the multiplex PCR reads and lists one entry per CDR3 protein. This table holds roughly 530,000 distinct CDR3 sequences, more than 15% found once. Time point reported: newly diagnosed GD, antithyroid drugs for less than 3 months. Making the TCR library involved RNA that had been extracted from PBMCs. These records were also assigned to another study, of T cells in Graves' hyperthyroidism and ophthalmopathy.

The material was peripheral blood mononuclear cells (PBMCs), obtained at new diagnosis, from a patient treated with antithyroid drugs. The receptors shown here come from a woman aged 35-65 years with Graves disease.

The chain combines TRBV13 with TRBJ1-1; no definite D call. The V and J ends lost 1 base and 0 bases respectively, with 9 bases between them. Germline CDR1 reads PRHDT; CDR2 reads FYEKMQ (reference sequence). The CDR3 loop spans 15 amino acids. The DNA for the CDR3 is TGTGCCAGCAGCTTAGCGAGGACCATGAACACTGAAGCTTTCTTT. Its translation is CASSLARTMNTEAFF.

This chain connects TRBV12-3 or TRBV12-4 to TRBJ1-1; D is undetermined. The V and J ends lost 6 bases and 4 bases respectively, with 12 bases between them. There are 13 residues in the CDR3. CDR3 in amino acids: CASRLTLGTEAFF. DNA for the CDR3: TGTGCCAGCAGACTGACTTTGGGCACTGAAGCTTTCTTT.

The table lists this clonotype with many counts. The gene calls are TRBV2 and TRBJ1-5; the D is unclear. V lost 3 bases and J lost 9, with 9 bases in between. Germline V gene lookup returns CDR1 SNHLY and CDR2 FYNNEI. The CDR3 covers 12 residues. The CDR3 loop reads CASSDPARPQHF. The CDR3 DNA reads as TGTGCCAGCAGTGACCCGGCCAGGCCCCAGCATTTT.

This clonotype was seen a few times. V usage is TRBV19 and J usage is TRBJ2-6; 12 bases are shared with TRBD1. The length of the CDR3 is 18 residues. The germline V gene has CDR1 LNHDA and CDR2 SQIVND (reference sequence). The ends lost 3 bases at V and 6 bases at J; junction bases unmatched: 9. As DNA, the CDR3 is TGTGCCAGTAGTATCGAACCGGGACAGGGGGCGCAGGCCAACGTCCTGACTTTC. It yields the protein CASSIEPGQGAQANVLTF.

This clonotype appeared many times. The chain is built from TRBV20-1 and TRBJ2-5; possible D gene TRBD2, 6 bases. This CDR3 comprises 11 residues. CDR1 is DFQATT and CDR2 is SNEGSKA in the germline V gene (reference sequence). Trimming removed 7 bases from V and 2 bases from J, with 8 bases in between. The chain's CDR3 is CSGGEQETQYF. In nucleotides, the CDR3 is TGCAGTGGCGGGGAACAAGAGACCCAGTACTTC.

This clonotype was seen many times. The V call is TRBV6-1, the J call TRBJ2-3, with TRBD1 identical over 9 bases. J lost 4 bases, V lost 7 bases, and 6 bases had no gene match. The CDR3 runs 14 residues. Germline V CDR1 and CDR2: MNHNS, SASEGT. The CDR3 bases are TGTGCCAGCACGGGGACAGGGTCGCCAGATACGCAGTATTTT. Protein sequence: CASTGTGSPDTQYF.

The gene calls are TRBV2 and TRBJ1-6; perhaps TRBD1 as D (5 bases). CDR1 and CDR2 from the germline V gene are SNHLY and FYNNEI. The CDR3 has 14 residues. The V gene lost 5 bases and the J gene lost 6 bases, with 11 bases spanning the gap. The CDR3 protein is CASSFRRGNSPLHF. The CDR3 region has the DNA TGTGCCAGCAGTTTCAGAAGGGGTAATTCACCCCTCCACTTT.

The chain recombines TRBV12-3 or TRBV12-4 with TRBJ2-1; a weak D match, TRBD2 (5 bases). The CDR3 covers 12 residues. Trimming cost V 3 bases and J 12 bases, with 12 bases left between them. CDR3 residues: CASSFEGRAQFF. CDR3 DNA sequence: TGTGCCAGCAGTTTCGAGGGAAGGGCGCAGTTCTTC.

The rearrangement uses TRBV12-3 or TRBV12-4 and TRBJ2-3; D not certain. This CDR3 spans 13 amino acids. Between the trimmed V and J ends, which lost 6 bases and 4 bases, there was a span of 11 bases. The CDR3 bases are TGTGCCAGCAGGGGGTTACGGGCAGATACGCAGTATTTT. It yields the protein CASRGLRADTQYF.

This clonotype has more than one count but fewer than ten. The V gene is TRBV4-1, the J gene TRBJ2-1; maybe TRBD2 (5 bases). Trimming removed 3 bases at V and 5 bases at J, with 8 bases between. CDR1 and CDR2 from the germline V gene are MGHRA and YSYEKL. CDR3 length: 13 amino acids. The CDR3 loop is CASSQALDNEQFF. In nucleotides, the CDR3 is TGCGCCAGCAGCCAGGCACTAGACAATGAGCAGTTCTTC.

This clonotype was seen a single time. A much larger clone differs by one base, so this may be a read error. This rearrangement joins TRBV28 to TRBJ1-4; weak D call: TRBD1 (5 bases). Germline V CDR1 and CDR2: MDHEN, SYDVKM. The CDR3 contains 14 residues. The V gene lost 6 bases and the J gene lost 9 bases, with 17 bases spanning the gap. In DNA form, the CDR3 reads TGTGCCAGCAGCCAGGGACCGGGGAGCAAAAAACTGTTTTTT. The encoded protein is CASSQGPGSKKLFF.

The sample holds one count of this clonotype. This may arise from a read error, as a much more abundant clone is one base away. The chain joins TRBV9 to TRBJ2-1, with D possibly TRBD2 on 5 matching bases. Germline-derived CDR1 and CDR2 are SGDLS and YYNGEE. Trimming removed 3 bases at V and 1 base at J, with 11 bases between. CDR3 length: 15 amino acids. DNA of the CDR3: TGTGCCAGCAGCGAGATAGGACTGTCCTACAATGAGCAGTTCTTC. It is translated as CASSEIGLSYNEQFF.

This clonotype was found many times. The chain links TRBV7-3 to TRBJ2-2, with D uncertain. Deletions cut 6 bases from V and 0 bases from J, with 5 bases between. The CDR3 has 13 amino acids. Germline-derived CDR1 and CDR2 are SGHTA and FQGTGA. The CDR3 region is CASSSPNTGELFF. CDR3 nucleotide sequence: TGTGCCAGCAGTTCGCCGAACACCGGGGAGCTGTTTTTT.

This clonotype was seen repeatedly, ten times or more. The chain joins TRBV11-2 to TRBJ2-1, with TRBD2 as a possible D gene (7 bases). The ends were cut back, 3 bases at V and 8 bases at J, with 17 bases in the middle. The CDR3 runs to 15 residues. Germline V lookup: CDR1 SGHAT, CDR2 FQNNGV. The CDR3 sequence is CASSFQGGVWDEQFF. Written as DNA, the CDR3 is TGTGCCAGCAGCTTCCAAGGGGGGGTTTGGGATGAGCAGTTCTTC.

This clonotype was seen ten or more times. The junction departs from germline at one end; a sequencing error may be responsible. CDR3 sequence reads: CASSDGLAGALAF. The CDR3 DNA reads as TGTGCCAGCAGTGACGGACTAGCGGGGGCCCTCGCCTTC. The rearrangement uses TRBV2 and TRBJ2-1, with 13 bases that match TRBD2. CDR1 and CDR2 from the germline V gene are SNHLY and FYNNEI. This CDR3 has 13 residues.

The table lists this clonotype with many counts. The rearrangement joins TRBV9 to TRBJ2-2; perhaps TRBD1 as D (6 bases). CDR1 is SGDLS, CDR2 YYNGEE, per germline. The V end was cut by 0 bases, the J end by 0 bases, with 9 bases between. There are 16 residues in the CDR3. The CDR3 reads CASSVVGGANTGELFF. As DNA, the CDR3 is TGTGCCAGCAGCGTAGTAGGGGGAGCGAACACCGGGGAGCTGTTTTTT. Filled out from reference TRBV9 and TRBJ2-2, the complete variable domain reads DSGVTQTPKHLITATGQRVTLRCSPRSGDLSVYWYQQSLDQGLQFLIQYYNGEERAKGNILERFSAQQFPDLHSELNLSSLELGDSALYFCASSVVGGANTGELFFGEGSRLTVL.

The chain couples TRBV5-1 to TRBJ2-2, with a possible D match to TRBD2 (7 bases). The V gene's germline CDR1 is SGHRS and CDR2 YFSETQ. The CDR3 has 16 residues. The V gene lost 4 bases and the J gene lost 4 bases, with 17 bases spanning the gap. The CDR3 loop is CASSLMPGGVTGELFF. DNA for the CDR3: TGCGCCAGCAGCCTGATGCCGGGGGGCGTCACCGGGGAGCTGTTTTTT.

Turning to this clonotype: One base away lies a much larger clone, so this may be a sequencing read error. The V call is TRBV5-1, the J call TRBJ1-1; D ambiguous. The CDR3 is 15 residues long. The germline CDR1 and CDR2 sequences are SGHRS and YFSETQ. The CDR3 sequence is CVSSLYGVMNTEAFF. The DNA for the CDR3 is TGCGTCAGCAGCTTATATGGAGTCATGAACACTGAAGCTTTCTTT.

Many counts were recorded for this clonotype. The J gene is TRBJ2-2, the V gene TRBV12-3 or TRBV12-4; 9 bases map to TRBD2. After removal of 5 bases from V and 11 bases from J, the junction contained 6 bases not matched to a gene. There are 13 residues in the CDR3. The CDR3 spells CASSRAGGRELFF. In nucleotides, the CDR3 is TGTGCCAGCAGTCGCGCGGGGGGGCGAGAGCTGTTTTTT.

This clonotype was picked up a small number of times. The chain recombines TRBV6-1 with TRBJ1-1; D is unresolved. The germline CDR1 and CDR2 sequences are MNHNS and SASEGT. V was cut by 7 bases and J by 3 bases, with 18 bases left in between. The CDR3 is made up of 15 amino acids. This CDR3 is CASIMNIRADTEAFF. CDR3 sequence (DNA): TGTGCCAGCATTATGAATATTAGGGCTGACACTGAAGCTTTCTTT.

The chain combines TRBV6-1 with TRBJ2-1, with D maybe TRBD1 (6 bases). The V end lost 8 bases, the J end lost 9 bases, and 17 bases lay between the germline ends. The germline V gene has CDR1 MNHNS and CDR2 SASEGT. The CDR3 extends over 13 amino acids. The DNA for the CDR3 is TGTGCCAGCGGCCGGCAGGGGTGGACTGAGCAGTTCTTC. This encodes CASGRQGWTEQFF.